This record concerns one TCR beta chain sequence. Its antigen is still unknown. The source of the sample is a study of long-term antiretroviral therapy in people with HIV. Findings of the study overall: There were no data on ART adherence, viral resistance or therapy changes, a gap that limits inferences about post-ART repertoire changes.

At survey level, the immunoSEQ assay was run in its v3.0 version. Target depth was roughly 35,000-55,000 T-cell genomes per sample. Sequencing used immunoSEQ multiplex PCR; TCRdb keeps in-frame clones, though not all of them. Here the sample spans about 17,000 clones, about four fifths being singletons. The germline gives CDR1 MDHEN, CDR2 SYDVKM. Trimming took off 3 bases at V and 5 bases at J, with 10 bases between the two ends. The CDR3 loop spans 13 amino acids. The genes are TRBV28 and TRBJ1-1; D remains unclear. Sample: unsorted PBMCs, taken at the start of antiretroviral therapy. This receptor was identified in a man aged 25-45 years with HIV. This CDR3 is CASSLLVWTEAFF. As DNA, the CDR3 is TGTGCCAGCAGTTTGTTAGTATGGACTGAAGCTTTCTTT.